These 2 T cell receptor beta chains were all obtained from the same sample, sequenced in a study of T cell clonality in common variable immunodeficiency. Sequencing was performed with immunoSEQ multiplex PCR; in TCRdb, only in-frame clones are kept and a portion is missing. Singletons are absent from the sample, which has tens of thousands of clones. Specimen: peripheral blood mononuclear cells. These receptors came from a person aged 18 to 75 in good health.

This clone occurred many times. The DNA ends 3 residues before the CDR3 does, and the rest of the CDR3 is filled in from the germline J gene. Other DNA sequences of this sample code for an identical CDR3. V is TRBV30 and J is TRBJ2-7; tentatively, D is TRBD2 (6 bases). Germline CDR1 reads GTSNPN; CDR2 reads SVGIG (reference sequence). This CDR3 has 12 amino acids. Deletions cut 0 bases from V and 3 bases from J, with 6 bases between. The DNA read from the CDR3 is TGTGCCTGGAGTGTTAGCGGCTACGAG. Protein product: CAWSVSGYE. The entire CDR3 reads CAWSVSGYEQYF.

This clone was observed at least ten times. Read sequence stops 3 residues before the CDR3 end, and the germline J gene provides the missing end. The J gene is TRBJ2-7, the V gene TRBV9, with 9 bases fitting TRBD2. Trimming at V came to 0 bases and at J to 6 bases, leaving 4 bases not matched to a gene. CDR3 length: 14 residues. Germline lookup yields CDR1 SGDLS and CDR2 YYNGEE. CDR3 bases read: TGTGCCAGCAGCGTAGCTCTAGCGGGGTTCGAG. As protein: CASSVALAGFE. The CDR3 as a whole reads CASSVALAGFEQYF.